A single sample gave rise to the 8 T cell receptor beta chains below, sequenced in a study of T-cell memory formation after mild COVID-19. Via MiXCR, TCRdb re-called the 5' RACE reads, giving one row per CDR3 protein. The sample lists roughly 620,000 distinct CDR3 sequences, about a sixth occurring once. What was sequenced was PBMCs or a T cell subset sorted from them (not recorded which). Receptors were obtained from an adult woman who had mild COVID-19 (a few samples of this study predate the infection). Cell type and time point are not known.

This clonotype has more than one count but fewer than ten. This CDR3 is CASSLGSFYEQYF. The DNA for the CDR3 is TGTGCCAGCAGCTTAGGCTCCTTCTACGAGCAGTACTTC. The chain recombines TRBV7-8 with TRBJ2-7; D unresolved. The CDR3 totals 13 residues. V lost 1 base and J lost 3, with 7 bases in between. The germline CDR1 and CDR2 sequences are SGHVS and FQNEAQ.

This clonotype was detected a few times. The CDR3 reads CASSRGQAQNTGELFF. The DNA of the CDR3 is TGTGCCAGCAGCCGCGGACAGGCGCAGAACACCGGGGAGCTGTTTTTT. The chain has TRBV12-3 or TRBV12-4 and TRBJ2-2, with 7 positions matching TRBD1. Trimming at V came to 6 bases and at J to 1 base, leaving 8 bases not matched to a gene. The CDR3 loop spans 16 amino acids.

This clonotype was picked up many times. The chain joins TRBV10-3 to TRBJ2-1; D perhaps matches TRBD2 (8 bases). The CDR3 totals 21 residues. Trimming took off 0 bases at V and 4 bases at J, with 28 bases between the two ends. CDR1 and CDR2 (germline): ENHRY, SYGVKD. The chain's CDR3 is CAISESIGDRNRLALYNEQFF. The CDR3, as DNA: TGTGCCATCAGTGAGTCGATAGGGGACAGAAACCGACTAGCGTTATACAATGAGCAGTTCTTC.

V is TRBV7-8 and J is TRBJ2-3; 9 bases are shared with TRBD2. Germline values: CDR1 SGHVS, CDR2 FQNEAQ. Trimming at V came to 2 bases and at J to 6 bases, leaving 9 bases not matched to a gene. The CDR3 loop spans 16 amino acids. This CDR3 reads CASSLRASGAADTQYF. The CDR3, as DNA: TGTGCCAGCAGCTTAAGGGCTAGCGGGGCCGCGGATACGCAGTATTTT.

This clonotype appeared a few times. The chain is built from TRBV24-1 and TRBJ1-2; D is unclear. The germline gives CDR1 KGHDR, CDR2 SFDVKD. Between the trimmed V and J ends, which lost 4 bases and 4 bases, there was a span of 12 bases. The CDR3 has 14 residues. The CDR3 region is CATSETSPGYGYTF. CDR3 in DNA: TGTGCCACCAGTGAGACCTCCCCCGGCTATGGCTACACCTTC.

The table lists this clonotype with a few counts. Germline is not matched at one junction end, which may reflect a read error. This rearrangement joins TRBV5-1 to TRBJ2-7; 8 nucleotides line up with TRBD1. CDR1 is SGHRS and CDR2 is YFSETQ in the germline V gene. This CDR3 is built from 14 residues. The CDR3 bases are TGCGCCAGCAGCACCGGGACAGGCGATTACGGGCAGTACTTC. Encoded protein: CASSTGTGDYGQYF.

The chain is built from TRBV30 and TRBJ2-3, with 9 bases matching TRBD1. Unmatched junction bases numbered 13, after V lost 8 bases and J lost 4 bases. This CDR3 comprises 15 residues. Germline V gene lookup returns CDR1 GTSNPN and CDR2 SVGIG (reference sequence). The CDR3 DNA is TGTGCCAGGCCATCCGGGACAGGGAGCTCAGATACGCAGTATTTT. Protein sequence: CARPSGTGSSDTQYF. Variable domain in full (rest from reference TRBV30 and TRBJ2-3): SQTIHQWPATLVQPVGSPLSLECTVEGTSNPNLYWYRQAAGRGLQLLFYSVGIGQISSEVPQNLSASRPQDRQFILSSKKLLLSDSGFYLCARPSGTGSSDTQYFGPGTRLTVL.

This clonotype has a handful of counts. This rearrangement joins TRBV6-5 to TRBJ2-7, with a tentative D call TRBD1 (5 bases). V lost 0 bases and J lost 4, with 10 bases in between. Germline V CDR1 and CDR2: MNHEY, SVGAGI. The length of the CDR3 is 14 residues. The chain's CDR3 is CASSYSSRAYEQYF. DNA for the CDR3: TGTGCCAGCAGTTACTCATCCAGGGCTTACGAGCAGTACTTC.